A single sample is the source of the 25 T cell receptor beta chains below, sequenced in a study of blood T cells in healthy people across ages. A second PCR of about 7 to 11 cycles used a sample-barcoded 5' primer and a J-beta primer mix. TCRdb reprocessed the 5' RACE reads via MiXCR and lists one record per CDR3 protein. The repertoire consists of 700,000 to 950,000 distinct CDR3 sequences, with roughly 41% occurring once and the leading ten covering 20% to 25%. The sequenced sample consisted of blood. Every receptor here comes from a woman aged 55-69 years in good health.

There are a few counts of this clonotype. The rearrangement links TRBV20-1 to TRBJ2-7, with D perhaps TRBD1 (5 bases). V lost 0 bases and J 5 bases, leaving 11 bases between the germline ends. CDR1 DFQATT and CDR2 SNEGSKA come from the germline V gene (reference sequence). This CDR3 has 13 amino acids. This CDR3 is CSARELRANEQYF. The CDR3, as DNA: TGCAGTGCTAGAGAACTCAGGGCGAACGAGCAGTACTTC.

J is TRBJ2-2 and V is TRBV28; D not certain. CDR3 length: 12 residues. Germline CDR1 is MDHEN and CDR2 is SYDVKM. V was pared by 6 bases and J by 5 bases, with 7 bases between. The CDR3 region has the DNA TGTGCCAGCAGACACAGTACCGGGGAGCTGTTTTTT. It encodes CASRHSTGELFF.

This chain joins TRBV7-3 and TRBJ2-7, with TRBD2 as a possible D gene (6 bases). The germline V gene encodes CDR1 SGHTA and CDR2 FQGTGA. CDR3 length: 15 residues. Between the trimmed V and J ends, which lost 5 bases and 7 bases, there was a span of 21 bases. CDR3 nucleotides: TGTGCCAGCAGCCCGATAGCGGAAATCTACAATGAGCAGTACTTC. Amino acids: CASSPIAEIYNEQYF.

This sequence joins TRBV7-8 and TRBJ2-5, with 7 bases identical to TRBD2. V gave up 8 bases and J gave up 5 bases; unmatched junction bases: 11. In germline, CDR1 is SGHVS, CDR2 FQNEAQ. The CDR3 spans 14 residues. CDR3 nucleotide sequence: TGTGCCAGCCTGGACGAGCGGGAAGGGGAGACCCAGTACTTC. Residues: CASLDEREGETQYF.

This clonotype was observed a few times. The V and J genes are TRBV5-1 and TRBJ1-2; the D gene is possibly TRBD1 (5 bases). The germline V gene has CDR1 SGHRS and CDR2 YFSETQ. Between the trimmed V and J ends, which lost 7 bases and 2 bases, there was a span of 39 bases. The CDR3 consists of 22 residues. CDR3 amino acids: CASRSNPLQDSQPSSPNYGYTF. In DNA form, the CDR3 reads TGCGCCAGCCGCTCTAACCCTTTACAGGATAGCCAACCCTCTTCCCCAAACTATGGCTACACCTTC. Supplemented by reference TRBV5-1 and TRBJ1-2, the full variable domain reads KAGVTQTPRYLIKTRGQQVTLSCSPISGHRSVSWYQQTPGQGLQFLFEYFSETQRNKGNFPGRFSGRQFSNSRSEMNVSTLELGDSALYLCASRSNPLQDSQPSSPNYGYTFGSGTRLTVV.

Comments on this clonotype: The CDR3 does not close with the conserved phenylalanine or tryptophan, likely indicating a read error. This chain uses TRBV12-3 or TRBV12-4 with TRBJ1-1; tentatively, D is TRBD1 (5 bases). The CDR3 is made up of 11 amino acids. The ends were cut back, 10 bases at V and 5 bases at J, with 11 bases in the middle. The CDR3: CATWGRTEAFI. The CDR3 DNA reads TGTGCCACCTGGGGGAGAACTGAAGCTTTCATT.

This clonotype has just a few counts. V usage is TRBV24-1 and J usage is TRBJ1-2; 10 bases map to TRBD1. This CDR3 is 17 amino acids long. Trimming removed 3 bases from V and 1 base from J; junction bases left unmatched: 7. Germline V CDR1 and CDR2: KGHDR, SFDVKD. Here the CDR3 reads CATSDLPGQGINYGYTF. As DNA, the CDR3 is TGTGCCACCAGTGATCTACCGGGACAGGGGATTAACTATGGCTACACCTTC.

This clonotype showed up just a few times. V is TRBV28 and J is TRBJ1-4, with a tentative D call TRBD1 (6 bases). V was shortened by 11 bases and J by 3 bases, with 19 bases between the two germline ends. This CDR3 is 15 amino acids long. CDR1 and CDR2 from the germline V gene are MDHEN and SYDVKM. The CDR3: CAVGTSHGSNEKLFF. The DNA for the CDR3 is TGTGCCGTCGGGACATCACACGGCTCTAATGAAAAACTGTTTTTT.

This sequence joins TRBV10-3 and TRBJ2-1; maybe TRBD1 (5 bases). Trimming took off 4 bases at V and 5 bases at J, with 9 bases between the two ends. Germline CDR1 and CDR2: ENHRY and SYGVKD. The CDR3 totals 13 residues. CDR3 bases: TGTGCCATCAGTGCCGACAGAAACAATGAGCAGTTCTTC. It translates to CAISADRNNEQFF.

The chain links TRBV11-1 to TRBJ2-1; D unresolved. CDR1 and CDR2 from the germline V gene are SGHAT and FQDESV (reference sequence). The CDR3 spans 12 residues. The germline V and J ends were trimmed by 5 bases and 10 bases, with 12 bases remaining between them. For the CDR3, the DNA is TGTGCCAGCAGCAATTCACTGGGGGAGCAGTTCTTC. Translation gives CASSNSLGEQFF.

This clonotype was seen a few times. V gene TRBV5-1 combines with J gene TRBJ2-3, with TRBD2 as a possible D gene (6 bases). Germline CDR1 and CDR2: SGHRS and YFSETQ. Trimming removed 3 bases at V and 4 bases at J, with 18 bases between. The CDR3 has 16 amino acids. CDR3 sequence: CASSSSLTSLADTQYF. DNA of the CDR3: TGCGCCAGCAGCTCCTCGTTGACTAGTTTAGCAGATACGCAGTATTTT. The whole variable domain, remainder taken from reference TRBV5-1 and TRBJ2-3, is KAGVTQTPRYLIKTRGQQVTLSCSPISGHRSVSWYQQTPGQGLQFLFEYFSETQRNKGNFPGRFSGRQFSNSRSEMNVSTLELGDSALYLCASSSSLTSLADTQYFGPGTRLTVL.

This clonotype was found a few times. V is TRBV25-1 and J is TRBJ1-5; D remains ambiguous. This CDR3 region has 15 residues. The germline gives CDR1 MGHDK, CDR2 SYGVNS. V lost 6 bases to trimming and J lost 7 bases, with 19 bases between them. The CDR3 here is CASSAAGSKSQPQHF. CDR3 nucleotides: TGTGCCAGCAGCGCCGCGGGCAGTAAGTCGCAGCCCCAGCATTTT.

Many counts were recorded for this clonotype. The gene calls are TRBV10-3 and TRBJ2-3; 9 nucleotides line up with TRBD2. The V gene's germline CDR1 is ENHRY and CDR2 SYGVKD. V was clipped by 4 bases and J by 0 bases; unmatched bases: 14. This CDR3 spans 19 amino acids. The CDR3 nucleotides read TGTGCCATCAGTGCCAAGGGTAATAGCGGGAGTGGTAGCACAGATACGCAGTATTTT. Translated: CAISAKGNSGSGSTDTQYF.

This sequence joins TRBV7-2 and TRBJ2-1, with TRBD2 matching 8 bases. J lost 13 bases, V lost 3 bases, and 17 bases had no gene match. Per the germline V gene, CDR1 is SGHTA and CDR2 is FQGNSA. This CDR3 spans 16 amino acids. The CDR3 nucleotides read TGTGCCAGCAGCTTGGTCGCGGGAGGCTGGGGGGAGACCCAGTTCTTC. Its protein product is CASSLVAGGWGETQFF.

V gene TRBV2 combines with J gene TRBJ2-1; D is perhaps TRBD2 (5 bases). In germline, CDR1 is SNHLY, CDR2 FYNNEI. This CDR3 is 14 amino acids long. Trimming pared 3 bases from V and 9 bases from J, leaving 15 bases between. The CDR3 reads CASSDQSSGIEQFF. In DNA form, the CDR3 reads TGTGCCAGCAGTGACCAGAGCTCGGGGATTGAGCAGTTCTTC.

CDR3 in DNA: TGTGCCAGCAGTAGACAGGGGAGGGCGACTAATGAAAAACTGTTTTTT. It codes for CASSRQGRATNEKLFF. This chain uses TRBV6-5 with TRBJ1-4; TRBD1 matches 8 bases. V trimming: 5 bases; J trimming: 2 bases; junction bases outside the gene matches: 7. The CDR3 length is 16 residues. Germline V gene data show CDR1 as MNHEY and CDR2 as SVGAGI.

Comments on this clonotype: This may stem from a read error, because a much larger clone lies one nucleotide away. V usage is TRBV29-1 and J usage is TRBJ2-1; TRBD1 matches 8 bases. The CDR3 is made up of 19 amino acids. J gave up 1 base and V 1 base, and 15 bases lay outside the gene matches. Germline V gene lookup returns CDR1 SQVTM and CDR2 ANQGSEA. This CDR3 is CSVEVLWTGMMTSYNEQFF. The DNA of the CDR3 is TGCAGCGTTGAAGTATTGTGGACAGGGATGATGACTTCCTACAATGAGCAGTTCTTC.

This clonotype was detected once. This rearrangement joins TRBV4-2 to TRBJ1-5, with TRBD1 matching 7 bases. Germline values: CDR1 LGHNA, CDR2 YNFKEQ. The CDR3 length is 16 residues. With V trimmed by 1 base and J by 4 bases, 7 bases remained unmatched. The DNA of the CDR3 is TGTGCCAGCAGCCAAGCTGGGGGACAGTCGAATCAGCCCCAGCATTTT. Translated: CASSQAGGQSNQPQHF.

This clonotype was observed a handful of times. This chain uses TRBV27 with TRBJ2-1; 8 positions match TRBD1. Germline CDR1 reads MNHEY; CDR2 reads SMNVEV (reference sequence). The V segment lost 7 bases and the J segment 0 bases; nucleotides outside the gene matches: 11. The CDR3 is 17 amino acids. The CDR3 DNA is TGTGCCAGCACAGGGGGCGGTGGCGGGGTCTCCTACAATGAGCAGTTCTTC. Translated: CASTGGGGGVSYNEQFF.

For this clonotype: The conserved closing phenylalanine or tryptophan is absent in this CDR3, likely reflecting a read error. Because the CDR3's place on the DNA is in doubt, the DNA is left out and the CDR3 is given as listed by TCRdb. The genes are TRBV5-1 and TRBJ2-5; the D call in the table, TRBD1, was not verified against the DNA. From its first to its last residue, the CDR3 has 18 amino acids. The germline CDR1 and CDR2 sequences are SGHRS and YFSETQ. The CDR3 sequence: CASSLDGSATLIKRPSTS.

This clonotype was observed a single time. The genes are TRBV20-1 and TRBJ2-3; 7 bases match TRBD2. Germline CDR1 DFQATT, CDR2 SNEGSKA (reference sequence). The trim removed 1 base at V and 0 bases at J, leaving 4 bases unmatched. The CDR3 consists of 15 residues. The CDR3, as DNA: TGCAGTGCTAGAGGGGGGGGTTTTAGCACAGATACGCAGTATTTT. It is translated as CSARGGGFSTDTQYF.

This clonotype was seen repeatedly, ten times or more. The chain recombines TRBV29-1 with TRBJ2-5, with D possibly called TRBD1 or TRBD2 (5 bases each). Germline CDR1 and CDR2: SQVTM and ANQGSEA. V was trimmed by 1 base and J by 5 bases, leaving 14 bases between them. There are 14 residues in the CDR3. CDR3 bases: TGCAGCGTTGAAGGAGGGACGGCCGGCGAGACCCAGTACTTC. This gives the protein CSVEGGTAGETQYF.

The V gene is TRBV3-1, the J gene TRBJ1-6; the match to TRBD1 covers 7 bases. With V trimmed by 4 bases and J by 14 bases, 11 bases remained unmatched. Looked up from germline, CDR1 is LGHDT and CDR2 is YNNKEL (reference sequence). CDR3 length: 14 residues. CDR3 in DNA: TGTGCCAGCAGCCCTCCACAGGGGACCGGCGCCCTCCACTTT. Amino acids: CASSPPQGTGALHF.

This clonotype was picked up a small number of times. This sequence joins TRBV3-1 and TRBJ1-1; TRBD1 is a possible D gene (5 bases). In germline, CDR1 is LGHDT, CDR2 YNNKEL (reference sequence). V lost 2 bases to trimming and J lost 3 bases, with 10 bases between them. The CDR3 covers 14 residues. The CDR3 DNA reads TGTGCCAGCAGCCAACAGGGTATGTACACTGAAGCTTTCTTT. Translating gives CASSQQGMYTEAFF.

The chain joins TRBV5-6 to TRBJ1-5; D gene uncertain. The CDR3 covers 14 residues. The germline V and J ends were trimmed by 3 bases and 3 bases, with 10 bases remaining between them. From germline, CDR1 is SGHDT and CDR2 YYEEEE. The DNA of the CDR3 is TGTGCCAGCAGCTCGGCCAGTTTCAATCAGCCCCAGCATTTT. This sequence encodes CASSSASFNQPQHF. Combining the CDR3 with reference TRBV5-6 and TRBJ1-5 gives the whole variable domain DAGVTQSPTHLIKTRGQQVTLRCSPKSGHDTVSWYQQALGQGPQFIFQYYEEEERQRGNFPDRFSGHQFPNYSSELNVNALLLGDSALYLCASSSASFNQPQHFGDGTRLSIL.